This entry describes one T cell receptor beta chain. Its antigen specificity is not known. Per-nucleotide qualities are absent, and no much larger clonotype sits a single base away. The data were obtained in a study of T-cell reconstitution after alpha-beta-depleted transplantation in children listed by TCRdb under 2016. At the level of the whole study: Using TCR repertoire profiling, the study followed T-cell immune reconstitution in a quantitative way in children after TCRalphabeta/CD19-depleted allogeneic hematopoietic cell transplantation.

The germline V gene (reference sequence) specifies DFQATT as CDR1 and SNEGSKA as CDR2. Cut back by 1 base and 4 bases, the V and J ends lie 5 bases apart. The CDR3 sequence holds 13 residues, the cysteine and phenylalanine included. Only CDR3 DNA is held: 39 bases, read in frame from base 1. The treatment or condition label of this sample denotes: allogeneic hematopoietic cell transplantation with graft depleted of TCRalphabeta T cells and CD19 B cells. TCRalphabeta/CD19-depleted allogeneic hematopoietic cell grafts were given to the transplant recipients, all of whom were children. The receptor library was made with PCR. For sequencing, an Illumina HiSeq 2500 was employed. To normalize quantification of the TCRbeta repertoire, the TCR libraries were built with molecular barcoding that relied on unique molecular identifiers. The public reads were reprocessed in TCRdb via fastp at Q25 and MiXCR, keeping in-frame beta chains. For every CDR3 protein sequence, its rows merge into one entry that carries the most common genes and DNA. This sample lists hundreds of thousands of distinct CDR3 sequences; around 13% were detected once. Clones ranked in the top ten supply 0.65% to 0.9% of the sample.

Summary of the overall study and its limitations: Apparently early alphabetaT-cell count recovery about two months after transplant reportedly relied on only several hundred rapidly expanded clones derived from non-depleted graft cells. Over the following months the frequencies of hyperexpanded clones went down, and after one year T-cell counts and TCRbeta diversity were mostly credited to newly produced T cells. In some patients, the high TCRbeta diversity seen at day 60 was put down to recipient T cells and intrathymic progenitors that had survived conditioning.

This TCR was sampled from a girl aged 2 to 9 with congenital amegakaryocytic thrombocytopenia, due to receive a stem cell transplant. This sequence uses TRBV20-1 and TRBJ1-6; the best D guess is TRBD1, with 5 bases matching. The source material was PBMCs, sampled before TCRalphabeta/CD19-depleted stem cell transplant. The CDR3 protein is CSARGTYNSPLHF. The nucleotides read TGCAGTGCTAGAGGGACATATAATTCACCCCTCCACTTT.